The rows below give T cell receptor beta chains drawn from one sample of a study of cytomegalovirus exposure and HLA in healthy donors. Assay used: immunoSEQ multiplex PCR; TCRdb lists only in-frame clones, some missing. This sample yields about 130,000 clones, of which about 72% are seen a single time; 1.5% to 2% belongs to the top ten. What was sequenced was PBMCs. The receptors were gathered from a man aged 25-45 years in good health and CMV-seropositive. The CDR3 runs from the conserved cysteine through the conserved F or W. Each record gives: J gene, V gene, clone size, D gene, CDR3 protein, CDR3 DNA. The D gene is left open where the match is weak. Clone size is given for some rows only: seen once, a few or many times, or a class if the clone is expanded.

TRBJ2-7 TRBV28 - - CASTFSGGAYYEQYF TGTGCCAGCACCTTTAGCGGAGGAGCTTACTACGAGCAGTACTTC
TRBJ2-7 TRBV6-5 - - CASSSPGAGADEQYF TGTGCCAGCAGTTCGCCCGGCGCTGGGGCCGACGAGCAGTACTTC
TRBJ2-6 TRBV9 - - CASSVAVSGLYSGANVLTF TGTGCCAGCAGCGTAGCTGTCTCAGGGCTCTACTCTGGGGCCAACGTCCTGACTTTC
TRBJ2-3 TRBV6-5 - TRBD1 CASRPGGSTDTQYF TGTGCCAGCAGGCCAGGGGGTAGCACAGATACGCAGTATTTT
TRBJ2-2 TRBV6-1 - - CASSRGFRELFF TGTGCCAGCAGTAGGGGGTTCAGGGAGCTGTTTTTT
TRBJ1-3 TRBV11-2 once - CASSLNRGSTIYF TGTGCCAGCAGCTTAAATCGGGGTTCCACCATATATTTT
TRBJ2-1 TRBV7-9 - TRBD2 CASSLGLAGEDNEQFF TGTGCCAGCAGCTTAGGACTAGCGGGAGAGGACAATGAGCAGTTCTTC
TRBJ1-5 TRBV7-9 - - CASSLTQGNQPQHF TGTGCTAGCAGCTTGACACAGGGAAATCAGCCCCAGCATTTT
TRBJ2-1 TRBV9 few - CASSDEPYRRGEQFF TGTGCCAGCAGCGACGAGCCCTATAGGCGAGGTGAGCAGTTCTTC
TRBJ1-2 TRBV4-1 - - CASSQDFGQYYGYTF TGCGCCAGCAGCCAAGACTTCGGACAGTACTATGGCTACACCTTC
TRBJ2-1 TRBV18 - - CASSRPSDHNEQFF TGTGCCAGCTCCCGACCTAGTGACCACAATGAGCAGTTCTTC
TRBJ1-2 TRBV4-1 - - CASSQEVGRGNYGYTF TGCGCCAGCAGCCAAGAAGTGGGGAGGGGGAACTATGGCTACACCTTC
TRBJ2-5 TRBV2 - - CASSEFPGPLGTQYF TGTGCCAGCAGTGAGTTCCCAGGGCCTCTTGGGACCCAGTACTTC
TRBJ2-3 TRBV9 - TRBD1 CASSVVQGATDTQYF TGTGCCAGCAGCGTAGTACAGGGGGCAACAGATACGCAGTATTTT